The sample holds one count of the clone carrying this T cell receptor beta chain. Original processing notes: Amplified reference gene primers provided the basis for estimating nucleated cell counts. This table comes from immunoSEQ multiplex PCR, and its TCRdb copy is limited to in-frame clones, with some not included. V and J calls and clone size are copied from that table; D and trimming were computed from the DNA. The data contain 200,000 or so clones, approximately 84% of them singletons. This sample stems from a study of blood T cell repertoires in COVID-19. Study-wide context: The study drew acute and convalescent COVID-19 samples from the United States, Italy and Spain. T cells, B-cell-depleted T cells, or PBMCs provided the cDNA or gDNA that served as material.

The CDR3 totals 13 residues. Looked up from germline, CDR1 is SGHTA and CDR2 is FQGNSA. J lost 4 bases, V lost 8 bases, and 7 bases had no gene match. The rearrangement links TRBV7-2 to TRBJ2-5; 7 nucleotides line up with TRBD1. What was sequenced was peripheral blood. The TCR comes from a man in his forties with active or convalescent COVID-19. The CDR3: CASSLGTVETQYF. The CDR3 DNA reads as TGTGCCAGCTCTCTAGGGACAGTAGAGACCCAGTACTTC.